This T cell receptor (beta chain) was documented in a study of beta chain features in type 1 diabetes. Whole-study findings and limits: Moderately but significantly shorter TCRB CDR3s were found in Type 1 diabetes patients in all four CD4+ subsets. A potential PCR bias toward shorter templates would be equal in patient and control samples.

A remark on this clone: No antigen is known for it. Relative to the germline gene, one junction end is altered; a read error may explain this.

The length of the CDR3 is 13 residues. Germline CDR1 SSHAT, CDR2 FNYEAQ (reference sequence). Sequencing targeted expressed TCRB transcripts, as all isolated RNA had been reverse transcribed. Here immunoSEQ multiplex PCR was the method, and the copy in TCRdb shows in-frame clones only, minus some. The sample contains some 120,000 clones, roughly 17% of which appear only once. This TCR was sampled from a young man with type 1 diabetes. Sequencing was carried out using central memory CD4+ T cells from blood. The chain joins TRBV7-7 to TRBJ2-1; D gene uncertain. CDR3 sequence (DNA): TGTGCTAGCAGCTTCAGTGGTCACAATGAGCAGTTCTTC. It codes for CASSFSGHNEQFF.